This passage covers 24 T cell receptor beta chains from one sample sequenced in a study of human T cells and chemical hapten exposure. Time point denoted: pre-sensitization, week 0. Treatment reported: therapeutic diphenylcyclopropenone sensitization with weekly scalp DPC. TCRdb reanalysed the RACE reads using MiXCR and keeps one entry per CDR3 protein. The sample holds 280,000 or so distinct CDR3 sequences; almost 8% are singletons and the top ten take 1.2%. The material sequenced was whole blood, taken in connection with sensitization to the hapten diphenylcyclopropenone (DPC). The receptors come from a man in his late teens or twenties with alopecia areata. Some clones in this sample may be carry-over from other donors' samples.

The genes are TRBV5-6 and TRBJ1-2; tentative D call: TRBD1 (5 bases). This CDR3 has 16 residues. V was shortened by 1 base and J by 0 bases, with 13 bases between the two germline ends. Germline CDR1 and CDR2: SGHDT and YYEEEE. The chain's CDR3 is CASSLWIRASNYGYTF. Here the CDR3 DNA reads TGTGCCAGCAGCTTGTGGATCAGGGCTTCTAACTATGGCTACACCTTC.

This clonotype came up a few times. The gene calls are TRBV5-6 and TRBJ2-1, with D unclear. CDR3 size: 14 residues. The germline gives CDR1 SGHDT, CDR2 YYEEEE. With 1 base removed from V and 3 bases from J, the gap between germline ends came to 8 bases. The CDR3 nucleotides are TGTGCCAGCAGCTTGCGGCAGTTCTACAATGAGCAGTTCTTC. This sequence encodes CASSLRQFYNEQFF.

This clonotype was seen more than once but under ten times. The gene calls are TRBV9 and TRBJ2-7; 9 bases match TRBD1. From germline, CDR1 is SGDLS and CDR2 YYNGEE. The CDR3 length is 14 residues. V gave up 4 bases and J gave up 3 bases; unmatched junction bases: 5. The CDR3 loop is CASSPGQGDYEQYV. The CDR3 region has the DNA TGTGCCAGCAGCCCGGGACAGGGAGACTACGAGCAGTACGTC.

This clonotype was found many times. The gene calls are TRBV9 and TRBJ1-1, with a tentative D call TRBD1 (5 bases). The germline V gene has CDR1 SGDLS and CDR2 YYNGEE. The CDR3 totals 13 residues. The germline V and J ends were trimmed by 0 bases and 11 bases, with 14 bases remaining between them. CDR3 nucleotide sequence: TGTGCCAGCAGCGTAGCGGGGGACTTGGGTGCTTTCTTT. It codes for CASSVAGDLGAFF.

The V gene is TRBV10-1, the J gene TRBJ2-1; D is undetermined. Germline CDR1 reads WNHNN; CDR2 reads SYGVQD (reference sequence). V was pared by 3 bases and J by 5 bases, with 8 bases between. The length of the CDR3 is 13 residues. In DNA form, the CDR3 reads TGCGCCAGCAGTGACGGAAGCGACAATGAGCAGTTCTTC. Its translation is CASSDGSDNEQFF.

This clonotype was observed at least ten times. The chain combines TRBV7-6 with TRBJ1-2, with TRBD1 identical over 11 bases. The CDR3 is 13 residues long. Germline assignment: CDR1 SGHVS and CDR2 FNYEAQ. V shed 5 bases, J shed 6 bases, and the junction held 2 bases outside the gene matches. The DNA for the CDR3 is TGTGCCAGCAGCGAGGGACAGGGGGATGGCTACACCTTC. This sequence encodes CASSEGQGDGYTF. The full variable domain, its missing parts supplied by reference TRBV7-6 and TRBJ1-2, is GAGVSQSPRYKVTKRGQDVALRCDPISGHVSLYWYRQALGQGPEFLTYFNYEAQQDKSGLPNDRFSAERPEGSISTLTIQRTEQRDSAMYRCASSEGQGDGYTFGSGTRLTVV.

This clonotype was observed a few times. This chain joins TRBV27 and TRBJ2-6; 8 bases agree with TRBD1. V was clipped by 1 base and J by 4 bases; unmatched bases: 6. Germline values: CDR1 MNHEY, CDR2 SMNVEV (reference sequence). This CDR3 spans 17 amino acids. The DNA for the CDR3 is TGTGCCAGCAGTTTATTCGGACAGGGATCCGGGGCCAACGTCCTGACTTTC. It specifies CASSLFGQGSGANVLTF.

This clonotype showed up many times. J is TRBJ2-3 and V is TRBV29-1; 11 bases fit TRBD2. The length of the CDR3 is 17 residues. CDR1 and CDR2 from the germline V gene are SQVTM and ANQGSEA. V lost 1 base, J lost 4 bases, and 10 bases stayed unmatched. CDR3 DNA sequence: TGCAGCGTTGAAGGCGGGCTAGCGGGGGGATTCGCAGATACGCAGTATTTT. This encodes CSVEGGLAGGFADTQYF.

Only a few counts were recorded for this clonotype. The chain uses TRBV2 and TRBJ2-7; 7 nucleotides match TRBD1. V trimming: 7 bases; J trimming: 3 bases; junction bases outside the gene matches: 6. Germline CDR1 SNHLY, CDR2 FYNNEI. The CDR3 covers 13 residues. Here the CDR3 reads CASTFDRDYEQYF. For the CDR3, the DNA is TGTGCCAGCACCTTCGACAGGGACTACGAGCAGTACTTC. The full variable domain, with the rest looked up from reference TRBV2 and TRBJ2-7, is EPEVTQTPSHQVTQMGQEVILRCVPISNHLYFYWYRQILGQKVEFLVSFYNNEISEKSEIFDDQFSVERPDGSNFTLKIRSTKLEDSAMYFCASTFDRDYEQYFGPGTRLTVT.

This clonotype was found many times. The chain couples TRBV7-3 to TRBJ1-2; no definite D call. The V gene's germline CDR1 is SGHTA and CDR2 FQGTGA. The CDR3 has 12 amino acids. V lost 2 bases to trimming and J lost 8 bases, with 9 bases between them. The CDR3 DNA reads TGTGCCAGCAGCTTACGGTCCTTGGGCTACACCTTC. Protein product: CASSLRSLGYTF.

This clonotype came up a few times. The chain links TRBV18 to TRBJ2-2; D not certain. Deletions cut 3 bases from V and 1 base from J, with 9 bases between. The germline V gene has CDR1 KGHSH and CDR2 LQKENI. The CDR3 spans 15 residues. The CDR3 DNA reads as TGTGCCAGCTCACCCCGGCAGGTGAACACCGGGGAGCTGTTTTTT. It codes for CASSPRQVNTGELFF.

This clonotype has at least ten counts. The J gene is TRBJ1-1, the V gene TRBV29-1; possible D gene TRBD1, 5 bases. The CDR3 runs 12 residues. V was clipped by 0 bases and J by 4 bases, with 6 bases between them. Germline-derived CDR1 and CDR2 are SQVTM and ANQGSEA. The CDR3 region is CSVEDQGTEAFF. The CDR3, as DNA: TGCAGCGTTGAAGATCAGGGCACTGAAGCTTTCTTT.

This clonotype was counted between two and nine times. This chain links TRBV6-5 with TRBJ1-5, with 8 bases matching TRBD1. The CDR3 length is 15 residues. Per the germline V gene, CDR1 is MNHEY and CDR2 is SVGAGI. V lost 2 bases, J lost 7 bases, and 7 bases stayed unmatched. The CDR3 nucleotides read TGTGCCAGCAGTTACACTAATGGACAGGGCCAGCCCCAGCATTTT. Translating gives CASSYTNGQGQPQHF.

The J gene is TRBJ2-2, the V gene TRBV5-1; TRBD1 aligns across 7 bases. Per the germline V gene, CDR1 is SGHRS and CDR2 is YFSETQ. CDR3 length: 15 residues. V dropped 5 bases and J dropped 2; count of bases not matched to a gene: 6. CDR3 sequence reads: CASRKGGQNTGELFF. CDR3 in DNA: TGCGCCAGCAGGAAAGGGGGCCAAAACACCGGGGAGCTGTTTTTT.

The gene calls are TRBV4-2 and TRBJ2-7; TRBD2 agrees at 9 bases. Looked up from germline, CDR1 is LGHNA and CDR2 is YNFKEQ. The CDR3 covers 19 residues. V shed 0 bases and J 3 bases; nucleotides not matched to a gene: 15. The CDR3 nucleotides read TGTGCCAGCAGCCAAGATGTCCTAAGGATGCGGGGGGGCCGCTACGAGCAGTACTTC. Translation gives CASSQDVLRMRGGRYEQYF.

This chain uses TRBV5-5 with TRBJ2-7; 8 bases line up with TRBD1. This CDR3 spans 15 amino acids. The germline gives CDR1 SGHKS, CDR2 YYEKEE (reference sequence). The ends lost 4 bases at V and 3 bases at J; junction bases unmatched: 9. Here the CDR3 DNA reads TGTGCCAGCAGCCCGGGACAGGTCCTACTCTACGAGCAGTACGTC. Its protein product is CASSPGQVLLYEQYV.

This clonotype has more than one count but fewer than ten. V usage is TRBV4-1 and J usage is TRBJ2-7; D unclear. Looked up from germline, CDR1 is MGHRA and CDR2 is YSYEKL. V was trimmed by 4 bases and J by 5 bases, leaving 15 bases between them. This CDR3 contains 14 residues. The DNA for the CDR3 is TGCGCCAGCAGCCCCAGAGTAGAAGGGCACGAGCAGTACTTC. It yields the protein CASSPRVEGHEQYF.

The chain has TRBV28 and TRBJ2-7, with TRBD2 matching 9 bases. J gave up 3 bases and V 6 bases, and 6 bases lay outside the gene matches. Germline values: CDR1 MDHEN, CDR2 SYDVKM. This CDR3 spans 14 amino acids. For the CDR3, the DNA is TGTGCCAGCAGCGTAGCGGGGGCGCACTACGAGCAGTACTTC. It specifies CASSVAGAHYEQYF.

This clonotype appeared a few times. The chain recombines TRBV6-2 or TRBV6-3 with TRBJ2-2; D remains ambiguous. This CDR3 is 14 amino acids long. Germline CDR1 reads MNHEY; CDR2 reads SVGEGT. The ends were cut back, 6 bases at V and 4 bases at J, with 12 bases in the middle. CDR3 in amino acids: CASSRDVRTGELFF. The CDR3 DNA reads TGTGCCAGCAGCCGCGACGTGCGCACCGGGGAGCTGTTTTTT.

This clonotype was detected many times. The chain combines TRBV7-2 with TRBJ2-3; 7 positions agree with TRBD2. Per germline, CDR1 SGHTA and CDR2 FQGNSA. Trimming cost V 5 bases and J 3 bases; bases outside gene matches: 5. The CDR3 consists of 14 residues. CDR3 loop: CASSGMGGTDTQYF. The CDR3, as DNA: TGTGCCAGCAGCGGCATGGGAGGGACAGATACGCAGTATTTT.

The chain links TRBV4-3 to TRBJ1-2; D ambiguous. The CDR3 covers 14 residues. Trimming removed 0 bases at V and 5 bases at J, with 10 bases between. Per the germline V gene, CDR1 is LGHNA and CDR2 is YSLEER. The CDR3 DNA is TGCGCCAGCAGCCAAGATCCGCAGACGTATGGCTACACCTTC. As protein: CASSQDPQTYGYTF.

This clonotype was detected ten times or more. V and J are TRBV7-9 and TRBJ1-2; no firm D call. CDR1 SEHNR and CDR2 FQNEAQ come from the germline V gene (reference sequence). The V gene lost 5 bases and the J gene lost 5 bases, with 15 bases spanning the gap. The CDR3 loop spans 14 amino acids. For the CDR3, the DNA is TGTGCCAGCAGCCCCACCAGCTCTGTTTATGGCTACACCTTC. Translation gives CASSPTSSVYGYTF.

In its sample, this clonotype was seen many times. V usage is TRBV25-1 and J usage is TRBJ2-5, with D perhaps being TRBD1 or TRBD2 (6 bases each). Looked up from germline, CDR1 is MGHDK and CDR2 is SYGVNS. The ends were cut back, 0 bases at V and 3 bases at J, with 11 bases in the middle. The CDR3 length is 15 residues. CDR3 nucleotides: TGTGCCAGCAGTGAATATGGGGGGCAGAAAGAGACCCAGTACTTC. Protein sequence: CASSEYGGQKETQYF.

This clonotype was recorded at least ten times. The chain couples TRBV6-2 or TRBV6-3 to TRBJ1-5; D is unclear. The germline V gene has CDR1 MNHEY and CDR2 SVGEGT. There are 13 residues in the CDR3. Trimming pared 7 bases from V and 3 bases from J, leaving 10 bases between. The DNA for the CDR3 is TGTGCCAGCAATGGGCAGGCCAATCAGCCCCAGCATTTT. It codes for CASNGQANQPQHF.